Described below is a single T cell receptor (beta chain) sequence and its context. Its target is not known. Treatment given: oral pan-JAK inhibitor, 5-10 mg twice daily. The sample originates from a study of CD8+ T cells in alopecia areata. Overall study context: Percentage of affected scalp area was the basis on which treated patients' severity was scored.

This CDR3 has 12 residues. V lost 7 bases, J lost 2 bases, and 12 bases lay in between. Germline V lookup: CDR1 SQVTM, CDR2 ANQGSEA. Following RNA extraction, reverse transcription yielded cDNA that acted as the sequencing template. Produced via immunoSEQ multiplex PCR; TCRdb's table is partial and in-frame only. The table has 150,000 to 200,000 clones, over 55% seen once; the top ten hold just over 1%. Regarding the study as a whole: The presence of one nonresponder keeps the tie between baseline CD8+ expansion and response uncertain. Mice gave a clearer picture of TCR sharing than patients did, possibly for HLA-related reasons.

Sample: CD4+ T cells sorted from blood, taken at week 24, from a patient treated with tofacitinib. This receptor was identified in a human donor with alopecia areata. V is TRBV29-1 and J is TRBJ2-7; D assignment may be TRBD1 or TRBD2 (5 bases each). CDR3 amino acids: CSAGTVTYEQYF. Written as DNA, the CDR3 is TGCAGCGCTGGGACGGTGACCTACGAGCAGTACTTC.